The rows below give T cell receptor beta chains drawn from one sample of a study of human thymus T cells. The protocol was immunoSEQ multiplex PCR, while the TCRdb copy is restricted to in-frame clones and leaves out a portion. The table has 55,000 to 85,000 clones, 90% to 95% seen once. Sequences were obtained from thymus tissue. Receptors originate from a girl under three years old with a congenital heart defect but otherwise immunologically healthy. CDR3s leave out the opening cysteine and the closing phenylalanine or tryptophan.

>TRBJ1-2|TRBV2
ASSEEIYGYT
>TRBJ2-1|TRBV7-2
ASSQWGTGVNEQF
>TRBJ2-7|TRBV5-1
ASSLFPPTPRAPLNLSYEQY
>TRBJ2-5|TRBV6-1
ASSEVGGAETQY
>TRBJ2-3|TRBV30
AWSGGRDTQY
>TRBJ2-5|TRBV4-1
ASSPGLAGGLYQETQY
>TRBJ2-2|TRBV6-5
ASVSPPELF
>TRBJ1-4|TRBV19
ASHRTTNEKLF
>TRBJ2-2|TRBV9
ASSDPHNTGELF
>TRBJ2-5|TRBV21-1
ASSGWETQY
>TRBJ1-1|TRBV15
ATSRAKTEAF
>TRBJ2-5|TRBV6-4
ASSVRGEETQY
>TRBJ1-1|TRBV29-1
SVEEVGTGVPEAF
>TRBJ2-7|TRBV10-3
AIKGTGETYEQY
>TRBJ2-3|TRBV7-3
ASSLIRKDTQY
>TRBJ2-7|TRBV18
ASSPPSTDWPLRTYEQY
>TRBJ2-7|TRBV18
ASSPQGVRGASSYEQY
>TRBJ1-4|TRBV5-5
ASSPKMEKLF
>TRBJ2-3|TRBV28
ASTLGGAGDTDTQY
>TRBJ1-3|TRBV16
ASSQWALSGNTIY
>TRBJ1-1|TRBV5-1
ASPRGTNTEAF
>TRBJ2-3|TRBV9
ASSARLAGWGTDTQY
>TRBJ1-1|TRBV7-9
ASSRNSARDF
>TRBJ1-1|TRBV5-1
ASSLADRGRRRAF
>TRBJ1-4|TRBV9
ASSVEGGSEKLF
>TRBJ2-1|TRBV7-2
ASSLRMAGQNNEQF
>TRBJ2-1|TRBV29-1
SVDVGKRSSYNEQF